The 24 T cell receptor beta chains reported below all come from one sample, sequenced in a study of cytomegalovirus exposure and HLA in healthy donors. PCR was performed using 60 Vbeta and 13 Jbeta primers. The data were produced by immunoSEQ multiplex PCR, yet TCRdb's version contains in-frame clones alone and is incomplete. Counted here are 150,000 to 200,000 clones, over 70% occurring once; the ten biggest clones make up roughly 1.5%. What was sequenced was PBMCs. Receptors originate from a woman in her twenties or thirties in good health and CMV-seronegative.

The J gene is TRBJ2-6, the V gene TRBV30, with 8 bases identical to TRBD1. Losses at the gene ends were 5 bases for V and 0 bases for J; bases not matched to a gene: 12. This CDR3 has 18 residues. The V gene's germline CDR1 is GTSNPN and CDR2 SVGIG (reference sequence). CDR3 sequence: CAWLYPTGAPSGANVLTF. CDR3 bases: TGTGCCTGGTTGTATCCGACAGGGGCCCCCTCTGGGGCCAACGTCCTGACTTTC. Using reference TRBV30 and TRBJ2-6 for the parts outside the CDR3, the full variable domain is SQTIHQWPATLVQPVGSPLSLECTVEGTSNPNLYWYRQAAGRGLQLLFYSVGIGQISSEVPQNLSASRPQDRQFILSSKKLLLSDSGFYLCAWLYPTGAPSGANVLTFGAGSRLTVL.

The chain combines TRBV6-4 with TRBJ1-1; perhaps TRBD1 as D (5 bases). Looked up from germline, CDR1 is MRHNA and CDR2 is SNTAGT. The CDR3 spans 14 residues. Between the trimmed V and J ends, which lost 6 bases and 6 bases, there was a span of 17 bases. The CDR3 reads CASRPSGGISEAFF. The CDR3, as DNA: TGTGCCAGCAGACCGTCTGGGGGGATTTCTGAAGCTTTCTTT.

This chain connects TRBV6-5 to TRBJ1-3, with a tentative D call TRBD1 (5 bases). The V end was cut by 7 bases, the J end by 0 bases, with 10 bases between. CDR1 MNHEY and CDR2 SVGAGI come from the germline V gene. This CDR3 has 14 residues. CDR3 in amino acids: CASTQGHSGNTIYF. Here the CDR3 DNA reads TGTGCCAGCACCCAGGGCCACTCTGGAAACACCATATATTTT.

The V and J genes are TRBV5-4 and TRBJ2-5, with D tentatively TRBD1 (6 bases). CDR3 length: 14 residues. The germline V gene encodes CDR1 SGHNT and CDR2 YYREEE (reference sequence). V lost 2 bases and J lost 2, with 10 bases in between. CDR3 in DNA: TGTGCCAGCAGCTTACAGGGAATTCAAGAGACCCAGTACTTC. This encodes CASSLQGIQETQYF.

CDR3 region: CASSRKDRQTDGYTF. The CDR3 DNA follows: TGCGCCAGCAGCCGAAAGGACAGACAAACGGATGGCTACACCTTC. The chain is built from TRBV5-1 and TRBJ1-2, with D tentatively TRBD1 (6 bases). V was shortened by 4 bases and J by 6 bases, with 19 bases between the two germline ends. Germline V gene sequence: CDR1 SGHRS, CDR2 YFSETQ. The CDR3 extends over 15 amino acids.

The chain joins TRBV5-4 to TRBJ2-2, with a tentative D call TRBD2 (7 bases). V lost 2 bases, J lost 9 bases, and 11 bases lay in between. Germline V gene data show CDR1 as SGHNT and CDR2 as YYREEE (reference sequence). There are 13 residues in the CDR3. The CDR3 loop is CASSFGGARELFF. CDR3 DNA sequence: TGTGCCAGCAGCTTTGGGGGGGCCCGGGAGCTGTTTTTT.

This clone was picked up a small number of times. The chain employs TRBV6-5 and TRBJ1-4; D gene ambiguous. CDR1 MNHEY and CDR2 SVGAGI come from the germline V gene. V was shortened by 10 bases and J by 7 bases, with 16 bases between the two germline ends. The CDR3 contains 13 residues. The CDR3: CATAKGAPEKLFF. The CDR3 nucleotides are TGTGCCACCGCCAAGGGAGCCCCTGAAAAACTGTTTTTT.

This chain uses TRBV15 with TRBJ1-2, with D possibly TRBD1 on 5 matching bases. Looked up from germline, CDR1 is LNHNV and CDR2 is YYDKDF (reference sequence). The germline V and J ends were trimmed by 3 bases and 8 bases, with 22 bases remaining between them. The CDR3 runs to 16 residues. CDR3 DNA sequence: TGTGCCACCAGCAGGGGGACCGGGACTCTCATCGGGGGCTACACCTTC. Protein: CATSRGTGTLIGGYTF.

The chain uses TRBV5-6 and TRBJ1-6; tentatively, D is TRBD1 (6 bases). Trimming stripped 3 bases from V and 13 bases from J, with 11 bases between. From germline, CDR1 is SGHDT and CDR2 YYEEEE. The CDR3 extends over 12 amino acids. The CDR3: CASSYPGVPLHF. CDR3 nucleotides: TGTGCCAGCAGCTATCCAGGGGTGCCCCTCCACTTT.

The chain recombines TRBV7-2 with TRBJ2-2, with D possibly TRBD2 on 6 matching bases. Per the germline V gene, CDR1 is SGHTA and CDR2 is FQGNSA. The CDR3 runs 15 residues. V lost 3 bases, J lost 0 bases, and 8 bases lay in between. CDR3 nucleotide sequence: TGTGCCAGCAGCTTGGGCGGGGCGAACACCGGGGAGCTGTTTTTT. This encodes CASSLGGANTGELFF.

The CDR3 DNA reads TGTGCCAGCAGTTTATCACAGAGGGTAGGATATGGCTACACCTTC. Translated: CASSLSQRVGYGYTF. The chain couples TRBV27 to TRBJ1-2; the D is unclear. This CDR3 has 15 residues. Germline CDR1 reads MNHEY; CDR2 reads SMNVEV (reference sequence). V was pared by 0 bases and J by 5 bases, with 13 bases between.

The rearrangement uses TRBV5-4 and TRBJ2-1; TRBD2 might be the D (7 bases). CDR1 is SGHNT and CDR2 is YYREEE in the germline V gene (reference sequence). The CDR3 is 14 amino acids. V was pared by 2 bases and J by 8 bases, with 14 bases between. This CDR3 is CASSFTGGGDEQFF. As DNA, the CDR3 is TGTGCCAGCAGCTTTACCGGCGGGGGCGATGAGCAGTTCTTC.

The rearrangement joins TRBV21-1 to TRBJ1-1; the table calls TRBD1, which could not be checked here. TRBV21-1 is deemed a pseudogene. The CDR3 length is 14 residues. CDR3 nucleotide sequence: TGTGCCAGCAGCAAGGACAGGGGGCTCTCTGAAGCTTTCTTT. This sequence encodes CASSKDRGLSEAFF.

The chain uses TRBV4-2 and TRBJ2-6; TRBD2 matches 10 bases. The germline gives CDR1 LGHNA, CDR2 YNFKEQ. CDR3 length: 19 amino acids. The junction had 15 bases not matched to a gene; V was cut back by 4 bases and J by 6 bases. In DNA form, the CDR3 reads TGTGCCAGCAGCCTCCGGAGCCCAGCGGGGGGGCAAGAGGCCAACGTCCTGACTTTC. It is translated as CASSLRSPAGGQEANVLTF.

The chain uses TRBV5-1 and TRBJ1-5, with D perhaps matching TRBD1 (6 bases). There are 15 residues in the CDR3. Between the trimmed V and J ends, which lost 2 bases and 4 bases, there was a span of 13 bases. CDR1 SGHRS and CDR2 YFSETQ come from the germline V gene. The CDR3 DNA follows: TGCGCCAGCAGCTTTGGGGAAGGGGGTAATCAGCCCCAGCATTTT. Protein: CASSFGEGGNQPQHF.

This clone was counted only a few times. This rearrangement joins TRBV19 to TRBJ1-6; D possibly corresponds to TRBD1 (6 bases). Germline loops: CDR1 LNHDA, CDR2 SQIVND (reference sequence). Trimming shortened V by 9 bases and J by 14 bases, and 20 bases separated the two germline ends. The CDR3 consists of 13 residues. CDR3 DNA sequence: TGTGCCAGCAGGGACAACGAAGTTTCGGCCCTCCACTTT. Amino acids: CASRDNEVSALHF.

This chain connects TRBV2 to TRBJ2-4; D not certain. The CDR3 extends over 13 amino acids. The germline gives CDR1 SNHLY, CDR2 FYNNEI. Deletions cut 8 bases from V and 0 bases from J, with 8 bases between. Here the CDR3 reads CASSIQAKNIQYF. DNA for the CDR3: TGTGCCAGCTCCATTCAAGCCAAAAACATTCAGTACTTC. The variable domain in full, with the rest retrieved from reference TRBV2 and TRBJ2-4, is EPEVTQTPSHQVTQMGQEVILRCVPISNHLYFYWYRQILGQKVEFLVSFYNNEISEKSEIFDDQFSVERPDGSNFTLKIRSTKLEDSAMYFCASSIQAKNIQYFGAGTRLSVL.

There are a few counts of this clone. This specimen includes other DNA sequences encoding the same CDR3. J is TRBJ1-1 and V is TRBV7-9, with a tentative D call TRBD1 (6 bases). The CDR3 runs 13 residues. Germline V gives CDR1 SEHNR, CDR2 FQNEAQ (reference sequence). V was pared by 5 bases and J by 5 bases, with 12 bases between. CDR3 nucleotide sequence: TGTGCCAGCAGCCTAGGGGGGGGTACTGAAGCTTTCTTT. Amino acid sequence: CASSLGGGTEAFF.

V is TRBV7-2 and J is TRBJ2-4; 8 nucleotides line up with TRBD1. The V and J ends lost 5 bases and 6 bases, in that order; junction bases with no gene match: 6. The CDR3 sequence is 14 residues long. The V gene's germline CDR1 is SGHTA and CDR2 FQGNSA. The CDR3, as DNA: TGTGCCAGCAGCCCGGGACAGGTGGGAAACATTCAGTACTTC. Its protein product is CASSPGQVGNIQYF.

This chain joins TRBV5-4 and TRBJ1-2; 7 nucleotides line up with TRBD1. Trimming removed 4 bases from V and 8 bases from J; junction bases left unmatched: 11. This CDR3 is 14 amino acids long. Per the germline V gene, CDR1 is SGHNT and CDR2 is YYREEE (reference sequence). The CDR3 region has the DNA TGTGCCAGCAGCCCCCCCGACAGGGTTGGAGGCTACACCTTC. It encodes CASSPPDRVGGYTF.

This chain connects TRBV30 to TRBJ1-4; 7 bases are shared with TRBD1. Per germline, CDR1 GTSNPN and CDR2 SVGIG (reference sequence). V gave up 2 bases and J gave up 8 bases; unmatched junction bases: 8. CDR3 length: 14 residues. CDR3 coding DNA: TGTGCCTGGAGTCAAGACAGGGCGAGGGAAAAACTGTTTTTT. Protein product: CAWSQDRAREKLFF.

V is TRBV30 and J is TRBJ1-5, with D maybe TRBD1 (6 bases). V lost 1 base and J 0 bases, leaving 13 bases between the germline ends. The CDR3 totals 16 residues. The germline V gene has CDR1 GTSNPN and CDR2 SVGIG (reference sequence). The CDR3 DNA is TGTGCCTGGAGTGCCCGGACAGCACATAGCAATCAGCCCCAGCATTTT. Translated, it gives CAWSARTAHSNQPQHF.

This clone came up a few times. The junction and the germline gene differ at one end; a read error may be behind it. V and J are TRBV5-4 and TRBJ2-7, with D perhaps matching TRBD1 (6 bases). CDR1 SGHNT and CDR2 YYREEE come from the germline V gene (reference sequence). This CDR3 region has 12 residues. As DNA, the CDR3 is TGTGCCAGCAGCTTGTACCGGGGACAAGACGCGTTC. This encodes CASSLYRGQDAF.

The rearrangement joins TRBV27 to TRBJ1-1; D unclear. V was clipped by 5 bases and J by 0 bases, with 7 bases between them. CDR1 is MNHEY and CDR2 is SMNVEV in the germline V gene (reference sequence). The CDR3 contains 13 residues. CDR3 sequence reads: CASSPQVNTEAFF. CDR3 coding DNA: TGTGCCAGCAGTCCTCAGGTGAACACTGAAGCTTTCTTT.